A single sample gave rise to the 3 T cell receptor beta chains below, sequenced in a study of CD8+ T cells in alopecia areata. Noted treatment: oral pan-JAK inhibitor, 5-10 mg twice daily. After isolation, RNA underwent reverse transcription to generate cDNA as the sequencing template. Assay used: immunoSEQ multiplex PCR; TCRdb lists only in-frame clones, some missing. The data show 110,000 or so clones, around 58% seen once. The sequences come from CD8+ T cells sorted from blood, collected at week 4, from a patient treated with tofacitinib. The receptors were sampled from a human donor with alopecia areata.

There are a few counts of this clone. This chain links TRBV15 with TRBJ1-2; D gene unclear. The germline CDR1 and CDR2 sequences are LNHNV and YYDKDF (reference sequence). Trimming removed 0 bases from V and 0 bases from J, with 14 bases in between. This CDR3 has 17 amino acids. CDR3 sequence: CATSRDDFVGANYGYTF. The CDR3 DNA follows: TGTGCCACCAGCAGAGATGACTTCGTGGGAGCTAACTATGGCTACACCTTC.

The chain joins TRBV15 to TRBJ1-3; 8 bases align to TRBD1. Germline CDR1 LNHNV, CDR2 YYDKDF (reference sequence). V trimming: 3 bases; J trimming: 6 bases; junction bases outside the gene matches: 7. The CDR3 is 15 amino acids. CDR3 amino acids: CATSSGQGFLNTIYF. The DNA of the CDR3 is TGTGCCACCAGCAGCGGACAGGGTTTTTTAAACACCATATATTTT.

This clone has only a few counts. This rearrangement joins TRBV29-1 to TRBJ1-2; D remains ambiguous. The CDR3 contains 13 residues. Per germline, CDR1 SQVTM and CDR2 ANQGSEA. CDR3 amino acids: CSSAEGANYGYTF. In nucleotides, the CDR3 is TGCAGTAGCGCGGAGGGAGCTAACTATGGCTACACCTTC.